The source of this TCR beta chain is a study of technical replicates of blood from four donors (dated by TCRdb to 2017 to 2019). As for this clone: Its antigen is not yet known. No clone much larger than this one lies a single base away; base qualities are absent.

The CDR3 spans 13 residues, from the cysteine through the phenylalanine. Kept here is only the CDR3 DNA, which spans 39 bases and is read in frame from base 1. V trim: 7 bases; J trim: 7 bases; unmatched bases: 7. As encoded in the germline V gene (reference sequence), CDR1 is LNHDA while CDR2 is SQIVND. Libraries were built with the immunoSEQ multiplex PCR assay. TCRdb's version of the immuneACCESS table is confined to in-frame rearrangements and falls short of the full clone set. An unresolved V gene accounts for under half of the shortfall where checked; the remainder is of unknown origin. The table for this sample lists around 56,000 clones; over 90% of them were counted only once. 3% to 3.5% of the sample is in the top ten clones.

The TCR was taken from a human donor in good health. Some clones in this sample may be carry-over from other donors' samples. Sequencing was done on a sample of PBMCs. The rearrangement combines TRBV19 with TRBJ2-3, with 8 bases matching TRBD2. CDR3 reads: CASTASGGNTQYF. The sequenced DNA: TGTGCCAGTACGGCCTCGGGGGGGAATACGCAGTATTTT.